This T cell receptor beta chain was documented in a study of glioma-infiltrating T cells after dendritic cell vaccination. Time point in this sample: after dendritic cell vaccination, including at tumor progression/relapse. Only in-frame clones appear in the TCRdb table, and some are missing; sequencing was by immunoSEQ multiplex PCR. This sample yields some 78,000 clones, of which about 85% are seen a single time; around 9.3% belongs to the top ten. CDR1 is MNHEY and CDR2 is SVGAGI in the germline V gene. The length of the CDR3 is 15 residues. J lost 4 bases, V lost 6 bases, and 9 bases had no gene match.

The sequenced sample was blood, obtained after dendritic cell vaccination. The TCR sequence derives from a human donor with glioblastoma. V is TRBV6-5 and J is TRBJ1-3; 7 nucleotides align to TRBD1. The CDR3 bases are TGTGCCAGCAGCCGAGGGGGCTTTAGGGGAAACACCATATATTTT. Its protein product is CASSRGGFRGNTIYF.